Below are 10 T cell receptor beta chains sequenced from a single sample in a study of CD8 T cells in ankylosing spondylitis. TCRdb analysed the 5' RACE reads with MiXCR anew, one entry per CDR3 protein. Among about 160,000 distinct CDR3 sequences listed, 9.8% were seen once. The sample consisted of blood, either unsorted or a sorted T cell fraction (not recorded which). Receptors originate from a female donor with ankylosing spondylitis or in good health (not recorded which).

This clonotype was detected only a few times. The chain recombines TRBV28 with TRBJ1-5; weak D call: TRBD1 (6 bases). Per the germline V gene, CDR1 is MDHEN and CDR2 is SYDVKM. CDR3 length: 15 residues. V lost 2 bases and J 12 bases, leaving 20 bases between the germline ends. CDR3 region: CASSLEPGVFVLQHF. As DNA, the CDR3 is TGTGCCAGCAGTTTAGAGCCAGGGGTCTTTGTGCTCCAGCATTTT.

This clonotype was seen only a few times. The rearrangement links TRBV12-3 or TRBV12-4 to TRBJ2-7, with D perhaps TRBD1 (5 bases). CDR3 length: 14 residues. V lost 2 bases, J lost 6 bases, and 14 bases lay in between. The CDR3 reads CASSLSQGGAEQYF. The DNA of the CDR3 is TGTGCCAGCAGTTTAAGTCAGGGTGGCGCCGAGCAGTACTTC.

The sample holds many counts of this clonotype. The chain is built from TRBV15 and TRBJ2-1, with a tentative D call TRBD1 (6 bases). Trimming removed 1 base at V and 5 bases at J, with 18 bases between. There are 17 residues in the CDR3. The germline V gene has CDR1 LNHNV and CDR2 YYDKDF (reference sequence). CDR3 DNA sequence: TGTGCCACCAGCAGAGTCAGGGGCCCATTATATAACAATGAGCAGTTCTTC. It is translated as CATSRVRGPLYNNEQFF.

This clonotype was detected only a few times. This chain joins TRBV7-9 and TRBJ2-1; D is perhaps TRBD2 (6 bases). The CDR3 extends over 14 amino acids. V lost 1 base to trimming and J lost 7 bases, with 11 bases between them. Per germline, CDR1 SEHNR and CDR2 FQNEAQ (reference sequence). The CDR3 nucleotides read TGTGCCAGCAGCTTAGTAGGAGGGCCGAATGAGCAGTTCTTC. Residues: CASSLVGGPNEQFF.

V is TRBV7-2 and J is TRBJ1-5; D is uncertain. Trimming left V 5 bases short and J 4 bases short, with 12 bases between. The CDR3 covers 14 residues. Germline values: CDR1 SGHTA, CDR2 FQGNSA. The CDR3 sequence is CASSVPSGNQPQHF. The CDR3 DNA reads TGTGCCAGCAGCGTCCCCTCTGGGAATCAGCCCCAGCATTTT.

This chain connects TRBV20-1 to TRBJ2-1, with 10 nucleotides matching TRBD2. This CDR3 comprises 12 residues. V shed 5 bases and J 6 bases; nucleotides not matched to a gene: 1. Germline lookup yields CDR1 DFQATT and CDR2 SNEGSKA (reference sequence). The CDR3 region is CSAVAGGNEQFF. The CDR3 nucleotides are TGCAGTGCTGTAGCGGGGGGCAATGAGCAGTTCTTC.

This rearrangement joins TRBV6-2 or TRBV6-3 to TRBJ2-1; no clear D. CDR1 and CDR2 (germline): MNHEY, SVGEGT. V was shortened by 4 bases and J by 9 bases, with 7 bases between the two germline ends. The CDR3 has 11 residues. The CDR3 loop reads CASSSTLEQFF. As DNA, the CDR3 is TGTGCCAGCAGTTCGACTCTTGAGCAGTTCTTC.

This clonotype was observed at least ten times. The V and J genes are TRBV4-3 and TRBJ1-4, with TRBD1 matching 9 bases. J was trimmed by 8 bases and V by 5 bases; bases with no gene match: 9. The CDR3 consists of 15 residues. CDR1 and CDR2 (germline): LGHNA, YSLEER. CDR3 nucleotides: TGCGCCAGCAGCTTGTGGCGGACAGGGGTCGAAAAACTGTTTTTT. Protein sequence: CASSLWRTGVEKLFF.

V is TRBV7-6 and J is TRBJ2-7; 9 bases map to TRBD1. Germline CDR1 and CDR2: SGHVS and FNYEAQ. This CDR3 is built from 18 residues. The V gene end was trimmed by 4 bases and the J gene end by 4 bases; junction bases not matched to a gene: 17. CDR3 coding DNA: TGTGCCAGCAGCTCGGGGACAGGGCCGACCTCCTTTGTGTACGAGCAGTACTTC. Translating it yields CASSSGTGPTSFVYEQYF.

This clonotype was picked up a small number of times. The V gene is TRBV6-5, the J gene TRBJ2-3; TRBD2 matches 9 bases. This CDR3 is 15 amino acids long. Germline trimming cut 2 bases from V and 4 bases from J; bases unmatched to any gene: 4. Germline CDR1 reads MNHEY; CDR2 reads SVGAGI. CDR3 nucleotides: TGTGCCAGCAGTTACACGACTAGCGGTCCAGATACGCAGTATTTT. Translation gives CASSYTTSGPDTQYF.